This entry lists 9 T cell receptor beta chains sequenced from one sample in a study of a mutant IDH1 vaccine in newly diagnosed glioma. Noted time point: baseline, week 1 (first vaccination visit). The treatment is: pre-vaccination baseline after standard-of-care therapy. Assay: immunoSEQ multiplex PCR; the TCRdb copy retains only in-frame clones and omits some. The sample lists about 66,000 clones; 80% to 90% were seen once. Specimen: PBMCs, collected from a glioma patient treated with radiotherapy, temozolomide or both. Receptor source: a young man with glioma.

This clone was seen a handful of times. The chain carries TRBV27 and TRBJ1-5; TRBD1 might be the D (5 bases). CDR3 length equals 13 residues. Germline V lookup: CDR1 MNHEY, CDR2 SMNVEV (reference sequence). Trimming shortened V by 6 bases and J by 3 bases, and 9 bases separated the two germline ends. The CDR3 DNA reads TGTGCCAGCAGCTCCAGGGTCAATCAGCCCCAGCATTTT. This translates into CASSSRVNQPQHF.

The chain uses TRBV9 and TRBJ1-1; possibly TRBD1 for D (5 bases). The germline gives CDR1 SGDLS, CDR2 YYNGEE. Trimming removed 0 bases from V and 1 base from J, with 13 bases in between. This CDR3 is 16 amino acids long. The CDR3 protein is CASSVGGGGANTEAFF. The CDR3 DNA follows: TGTGCCAGCAGCGTAGGAGGAGGAGGGGCGAACACTGAAGCTTTCTTT.

The chain employs TRBV14 and TRBJ1-4; D may be TRBD1 (5 bases). CDR3 length: 15 residues. The V and J ends lost 1 base and 7 bases respectively, with 13 bases between them. Germline V gene data show CDR1 as SGHDN and CDR2 as FVKESK. DNA for the CDR3: TGTGCCAGCAGCCAAGTGCTAGGGGTCGGTGAAAAACTGTTTTTT. This sequence encodes CASSQVLGVGEKLFF.

The chain combines TRBV19 with TRBJ2-3; D unresolved. Germline CDR1 LNHDA, CDR2 SQIVND (reference sequence). V lost 5 bases to trimming and J lost 2 bases, with 8 bases between them. This CDR3 has 13 amino acids. CDR3 loop: CASSLGTTDTQYF. CDR3 in DNA: TGTGCCAGTAGTCTCGGAACCACAGATACGCAGTATTTT.

This chain links TRBV5-1 with TRBJ2-7, with 7 bases aligning to TRBD1. Germline-derived CDR1 and CDR2 are SGHRS and YFSETQ. The V gene end was trimmed by 0 bases and the J gene end by 6 bases; junction bases not matched to a gene: 9. The CDR3 has 15 amino acids. CDR3 in DNA: TGCGCCAGCAGCTTGGACAGGGGAACTCGGGGCGAGCAGTACTTC. Its translation is CASSLDRGTRGEQYF.

The CDR3 spells CASSWRGNTEAFF. As DNA, the CDR3 is TGTGCCAGTAGCTGGAGGGGGAACACTGAAGCTTTCTTT. The chain uses TRBV19 and TRBJ1-1; D might be TRBD1 (5 bases). There are 13 residues in the CDR3. Trimming shortened V by 6 bases and J by 1 base, and 9 bases separated the two germline ends. CDR1 and CDR2 from the germline V gene are LNHDA and SQIVND (reference sequence). Combining the CDR3 with reference TRBV19 and TRBJ1-1 gives the whole variable domain DGGITQSPKYLFRKEGQNVTLSCEQNLNHDAMYWYRQDPGQGLRLIYYSQIVNDFQKGDIAEGYSVSREKKESFPLTVTSAQKNPTAFYLCASSWRGNTEAFFGQGTRLTVV.

The CDR3 nucleotides read TGTGCCAGCAGTTACCGAGCACAGGGGGACAATCAGCCCCAGCATTTT. Translation gives CASSYRAQGDNQPQHF. This chain links TRBV2 with TRBJ1-5; 8 nucleotides agree with TRBD1. The germline V gene encodes CDR1 SNHLY and CDR2 FYNNEI. J was trimmed by 3 bases and V by 5 bases; bases with no gene match: 9. The CDR3 length is 16 residues.

This rearrangement joins TRBV6-1 to TRBJ1-1; D ambiguous. The CDR3 contains 14 residues. Looked up from germline, CDR1 is MNHNS and CDR2 is SASEGT. V lost 0 bases, J lost 6 bases, and 11 bases lay in between. CDR3 sequence (DNA): TGTGCCAGCAGTGAAGCGCTCGGGCGGTCTGAAGCTTTCTTT. Residues: CASSEALGRSEAFF.

The chain couples TRBV5-4 to TRBJ1-1; no reliable D call. Germline V gives CDR1 SGHNT, CDR2 YYREEE (reference sequence). This CDR3 has 14 amino acids. V dropped 0 bases and J dropped 5 bases, with 11 bases sitting between them. Here the CDR3 reads CASSLVGEGTEAFF. For the CDR3, the DNA is TGTGCCAGCAGCTTGGTCGGGGAAGGGACTGAAGCTTTCTTT.